This TCR beta chain was retrieved from a study of T-cell reconstitution after alpha-beta-depleted transplantation in children (dated by TCRdb to 2016 to 2017). Some background on the complete study: Using TCR repertoire profiling, the study quantitatively followed how T-cell immune reconstitution unfolded in children after TCRalphabeta/CD19-depleted allogeneic hematopoietic cell transplantation.

CDR1 and CDR2 are read off the germline V gene as SGHRS and YFSETQ. The CDR3 starts with the cysteine, ends with the phenylalanine, and has 14 residues. The entry retains the CDR3 DNA only, 42 bases that are in frame from base 1. V loses 0 bases of germline sequence and J loses 6 bases, and the interval between the two ends is 10 bases. This clonotype came up a few times. The clone's antigen remains unknown. It has no much larger one-base neighbor in the sample; base qualities were not kept. Libraries were made using PCR. The instrument given in TCRdb is Illumina HiSeq 2500. Molecular barcoding was employed in the preparation of TCR libraries, with unique molecular identifiers being used to normalize TCRbeta repertoire quantification. In TCRdb, the public reads were trimmed at Q25 with fastp and aligned with MiXCR, with productive beta chains retained. Here each entry gathers all rows of one CDR3 protein and keeps the most common genes and DNA. For this sample there are about 580,000 distinct CDR3 sequences; 27% appear just once. The ten most abundant clones make up 35% to 40% of the sample.

What this sample's treatment or condition label stands for: allogeneic hematopoietic cell transplantation with graft depleted of TCRalphabeta T cells and CD19 B cells. The children who served as transplant recipients had been given grafts of TCRalphabeta/CD19-depleted allogeneic hematopoietic cells. The paper's findings and limits, for the study overall: The high TCRbeta diversity at day 60 in some patients was ascribed to recipient T cells and intrathymic progenitors that had survived conditioning. About two months after transplant, the apparently early recovery of alphabetaT-cell counts reportedly depended on just several hundred clones that had expanded rapidly and came from non-depleted graft cells. Over the following months the frequencies of hyperexpanded clones went down, and after one year T-cell counts and TCRbeta diversity were mostly credited to newly produced T cells.

The sequence was collected from a boy under two years old with Wiskott-Aldrich syndrome, due to receive a stem cell transplant. The chain is assembled from TRBV5-1 and TRBJ2-1, with the D gene uncertain. The source material was PBMCs, sampled before TCRalphabeta/CD19-depleted stem cell transplant. The DNA is TGCGCCAGCAGCTTGGATCCCAGTTCCAATGAGCAGTTCTTC. This codes for CASSLDPSSNEQFF. Here the CDR3 is joined to the reference TRBV5-1 and TRBJ2-1 genes, and the full variable domain is: KAGVTQTPRYLIKTRGQQVTLSCSPISGHRSVSWYQQTPGQGLQFLFEYFSETQRNKGNFPGRFSGRQFSNSRSEMNVSTLELGDSALYLCASSLDPSSNEQFFGPGTRLTVL.